The 15 T cell receptor beta chains given below trace back to one sample, sequenced in a study of early T cells in non-severe SARS-CoV-2 infection. One entry per CDR3 protein, called by TCRdb with MiXCR from the 5' RACE reads. The table has tens of thousands of distinct CDR3 sequences, approximately 5.6% seen once; the top ten hold 3% to 4.5%. The sample taken for sequencing was whole blood. These receptor sequences come from an adult who was a healthcare worker with PCR-confirmed SARS-CoV-2 infection or an uninfected control (not recorded which).

V is TRBV6-5 and J is TRBJ2-1; 7 bases are a match to TRBD2. Trimming cost V 7 bases and J 1 base; bases outside gene matches: 13. Germline CDR1 reads MNHEY; CDR2 reads SVGAGI. The CDR3 has 17 amino acids. In DNA form, the CDR3 reads TGTGCCAGCAAGCCACTCTCTAGCGGCAGTTCCTACAATGAGCAGTTCTTC. Encoded protein: CASKPLSSGSSYNEQFF.

The J gene is TRBJ2-1, the V gene TRBV5-1; unclear D gene. The germline V and J ends were trimmed by 7 bases and 7 bases, with 15 bases remaining between them. CDR3 length equals 13 residues. Germline CDR1 SGHRS, CDR2 YFSETQ. In nucleotides, the CDR3 is TGCGCCAGCTCTGTGGGTGATAGGAATGAGCAGTTCTTC. Protein product: CASSVGDRNEQFF.

V gene TRBV5-1 combines with J gene TRBJ2-4; D not certain. The germline gives CDR1 SGHRS, CDR2 YFSETQ. The CDR3 covers 14 residues. Trimming removed 1 base at V and 0 bases at J, with 5 bases between. CDR3 DNA: TGCGCCAGCAGCTTGCTAGAAGCCAAAAACATTCAGTACTTC. Translating gives CASSLLEAKNIQYF. Full variable domain (remainder filled in from reference TRBV5-1 and TRBJ2-4): KAGVTQTPRYLIKTRGQQVTLSCSPISGHRSVSWYQQTPGQGLQFLFEYFSETQRNKGNFPGRFSGRQFSNSRSEMNVSTLELGDSALYLCASSLLEAKNIQYFGAGTRLSVL.

This clonotype was detected only a few times. The gene calls are TRBV10-1 and TRBJ1-1; a possible D gene is TRBD1 (5 bases). This CDR3 region has 13 residues. Germline CDR1 and CDR2: WNHNN and SYGVQD (reference sequence). The germline V and J ends were trimmed by 2 bases and 4 bases, with 8 bases remaining between them. CDR3 in DNA: TGCGCCAGCAGTGAGCCCGGGGGCACTGAAGCTTTCTTT. It yields the protein CASSEPGGTEAFF.

This clonotype was counted at least ten times. The CDR3 region is CASFSGGGSRNTEAFF. CDR3 bases: TGTGCCAGCTTCTCCGGCGGGGGGTCGAGGAACACTGAAGCTTTCTTT. This rearrangement joins TRBV13 to TRBJ1-1, with a tentative D call TRBD1 (5 bases). Germline V lookup: CDR1 PRHDT, CDR2 FYEKMQ (reference sequence). V lost 8 bases and J lost 1, with 20 bases in between. CDR3 size: 16 residues.

The CDR3 is CASSLVLAGAQNIQYF. The CDR3, as DNA: TGTGCCAGCAGCTTAGTCCTAGCGGGCGCCCAAAACATTCAGTACTTC. The V and J genes are TRBV7-2 and TRBJ2-4, with 8 bases aligning to TRBD2. CDR3 length: 16 residues. Germline assignment: CDR1 SGHTA and CDR2 FQGNSA. Trimming took 1 base from V and 5 from J; bases not matched to a gene: 7.

V and J are TRBV19 and TRBJ2-1, with D perhaps TRBD1 (6 bases). This CDR3 has 14 residues. Trimming removed 5 bases at V and 7 bases at J, with 15 bases between. Germline V gives CDR1 LNHDA, CDR2 SQIVND (reference sequence). The CDR3 reads CASSLQGRWNEQFF. CDR3 sequence (DNA): TGTGCCAGTAGTTTACAGGGACGTTGGAATGAGCAGTTCTTC.

The table lists this clonotype with many counts. The gene calls are TRBV12-3 or TRBV12-4 and TRBJ2-1; TRBD1 agrees at 7 bases. The CDR3 spans 14 residues. The V segment lost 5 bases and the J segment 10 bases; nucleotides outside the gene matches: 11. The CDR3 sequence is CASSLNQQGHEQFF. For the CDR3, the DNA is TGTGCCAGCAGTCTCAATCAACAGGGGCACGAGCAGTTCTTC.

In its sample, this clonotype was seen a few times. The chain employs TRBV4-1 and TRBJ2-6; D is unresolved. V lost 0 bases to trimming and J lost 0 bases, with 12 bases between them. The germline V gene encodes CDR1 MGHRA and CDR2 YSYEKL. CDR3 size: 18 residues. CDR3 in DNA: TGCGCCAGCAGCCAAGATTTGGGCACCTACTCTGGGGCCAACGTCCTGACTTTC. As protein: CASSQDLGTYSGANVLTF.

J is TRBJ1-5 and V is TRBV20-1, with D hard to call. Germline CDR1 and CDR2: DFQATT and SNEGSKA (reference sequence). The CDR3 extends over 12 amino acids. Trimming removed 7 bases from V and 6 bases from J, with 13 bases in between. As DNA, the CDR3 is TGCAGTGGCAGAGGGAGTGCTCAGCCCCAGCATTTT. It yields the protein CSGRGSAQPQHF.

This clonotype came up a few times. The CDR3 nucleotides read TGTGCCAGTAGTAACCAGGGGCAGACCCAGTACTTC. This sequence encodes CASSNQGQTQYF. The chain links TRBV19 to TRBJ2-5, with D tentatively TRBD1 (6 bases). CDR3 length equals 12 residues. CDR1 LNHDA and CDR2 SQIVND come from the germline V gene (reference sequence). The germline V and J ends were trimmed by 4 bases and 6 bases, with 9 bases remaining between them.

This clonotype was detected ten times or more. This chain connects TRBV28 to TRBJ2-7, with 12 bases aligning to TRBD2. Losses at the gene ends were 5 bases for V and 6 bases for J; bases not matched to a gene: 5. The CDR3 consists of 14 residues. CDR1 and CDR2 from the germline V gene are MDHEN and SYDVKM. DNA of the CDR3: TGTGCCAGCAGTCAATCGGGACTAGCGGGCGAGCAGTACTTC. Translated: CASSQSGLAGEQYF.

A note on this clonotype: At one end the junction does not follow the germline gene, possibly because of a read error. The chain couples TRBV28 to TRBJ2-4; D remains ambiguous. Germline CDR1 reads MDHEN; CDR2 reads SYDVKM. This CDR3 has 14 amino acids. CDR3 sequence (DNA): TGTGCCAGCAATTTACAGCTAGCCAAAAACATTCAGTACTTC. Protein product: CASNLQLAKNIQYF.

This clonotype has at least ten counts. The chain employs TRBV5-4 and TRBJ2-7, with TRBD1 matching over 9 bases. Germline V gives CDR1 SGHNT, CDR2 YYREEE (reference sequence). The CDR3 length is 16 residues. V shed 4 bases and J 4 bases; nucleotides not matched to a gene: 12. The chain's CDR3 is CASSVGLGGQGYEQYF. In DNA form, the CDR3 reads TGTGCCAGCAGCGTCGGCCTTGGAGGACAGGGGTACGAGCAGTACTTC.

This clonotype has ten or more counts. The chain uses TRBV5-1 and TRBJ1-2; TRBD1 might be the D (5 bases). V lost 3 bases, J lost 10 bases, and 16 bases lay in between. This CDR3 comprises 13 residues. Looked up from germline, CDR1 is SGHRS and CDR2 is YFSETQ. Here the CDR3 reads CASSSDRIGVYTF. In DNA, the CDR3 is TGCGCCAGCAGCTCCGACAGAATTGGAGTCTACACCTTC.